This TCR beta chain was obtained from a study of identical twins. Germline V gene data show CDR1 as MGHRA and CDR2 as YSYEKL. The CDR3 is 17 amino acids. Trimming removed 0 bases at V and 0 bases at J, with 12 bases between. TCRdb re-derived calls from the 5' RACE reads in MiXCR, one entry per CDR3 protein. The sample gives under 350,000 distinct CDR3 sequences, nearly 9.5% of which show up once; around 7.1% is in the top ten. Study-wide points: The analysis was cross-sectional rather than longitudinal within donors.

This clonotype turned up a few times. Its antigen is unidentified. This same sample was also taken into another study, of yellow fever vaccine responses in identical twins. From that paper: Twins reportedly mounted vaccine T cell responses that seemed partly convergent, partly personalized.

The sequence derives from a woman under 30 in good health. Sample: CD8+ T cells sorted from blood. The chain recombines TRBV4-1 with TRBJ1-3; D gene uncertain. CDR3 loop: CASSQDPQTLSGNTIYF. For the CDR3, the DNA is TGCGCCAGCAGCCAAGATCCGCAGACACTCTCTGGAAACACCATATATTTT.